This entry is about one T cell receptor (beta chain). The antigen is undetermined. Germline CDR1 reads SGHTA; CDR2 reads FQGTGA. V was shortened by 2 bases and J by 0 bases, with 7 bases between the two germline ends. This CDR3 contains 14 residues. TCRdb re-called the reads with MiXCR, one entry per CDR3 protein. The data contain roughly 500,000 distinct CDR3 sequences, around 30% of them singletons. This sample was taken from a study of T cell repertoires in cytomegalovirus infection. Study details: Selection of CMV epitopes for the study included recently identified HLA-C-restricted and well-studied HLA-B-restricted ones. Both CMV infection and a matching HLA type were indicated by public TCR beta signatures.

Points from the study as a whole: The ex vivo response was dominated by HLA-C-restricted CMV-specific TCR beta clonotypes.

The sequence came from a human donor in good health (CMV status not recorded). Some clones in this sample may be carry-over from other donors' samples. Source: cultured PBMCs, taken from culture after CMV antigen stimulation. The chain recombines TRBV7-3 with TRBJ1-1; D remains ambiguous. The CDR3 nucleotides read TGTGCCAGCAGCTTACTCCCGATGAACACTGAAGCTTTCTTT. It yields the protein CASSLLPMNTEAFF. The full variable domain, rest sourced from reference TRBV7-3 and TRBJ1-1, is GAGVSQTPSNKVTEKGKYVELRCDPISGHTALYWYRQSLGQGPEFLIYFQGTGAADDSGLPNDRFFAVRPEGSVSTLKIQRTERGDSAVYLCASSLLPMNTEAFFGQGTRLTVV.